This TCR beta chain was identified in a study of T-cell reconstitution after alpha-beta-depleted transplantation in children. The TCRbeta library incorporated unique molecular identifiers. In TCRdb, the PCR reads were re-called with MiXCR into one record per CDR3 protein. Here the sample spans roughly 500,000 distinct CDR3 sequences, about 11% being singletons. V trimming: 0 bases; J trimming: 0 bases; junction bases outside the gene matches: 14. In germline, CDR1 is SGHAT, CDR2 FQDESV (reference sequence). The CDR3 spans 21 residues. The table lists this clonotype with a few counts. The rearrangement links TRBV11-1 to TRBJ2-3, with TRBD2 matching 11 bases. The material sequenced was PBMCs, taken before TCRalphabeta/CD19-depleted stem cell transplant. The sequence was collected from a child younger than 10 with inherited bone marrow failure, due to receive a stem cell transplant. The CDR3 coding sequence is TGTGCCAGCAGCTTAGCGCCGGGACTAGCGGAACCTTTTTATAGCACAGATACGCAGTATTTT. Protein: CASSLAPGLAEPFYSTDTQYF.